This T cell receptor beta chain was sequenced during a study of regulatory T cells in long-lasting Graves disease. Germline V gene lookup returns CDR1 LNHNV and CDR2 YYDKDF (reference sequence). This CDR3 is 16 amino acids long. V was cut by 0 bases and J by 8 bases, with 16 bases left in between. Arm-PCR of CDR3 regions with iRepertoire HTBI primers generated TCR beta libraries. TCRdb redid the calling of the multiplex PCR reads with MiXCR, one entry per CDR3 protein. The sample includes approximately 400,000 distinct CDR3 sequences, about 10% of them seen just once. Time point defined: newly diagnosed GD, antithyroid drugs for less than 3 months. Extracted PBMC RNA gave rise to the TCR library. These records were also assigned to another study, of T cells in Graves' hyperthyroidism and ophthalmopathy. That paper states: Graves' hyperthyroidism was deemed stable absent ophthalmopathy progression within 18 months.

The specimen was peripheral blood mononuclear cells (PBMCs), collected at new diagnosis, from a patient treated with antithyroid drugs. The gene calls are TRBV15 and TRBJ1-4; D possibly corresponds to TRBD1 (5 bases). The TCR originated in a young woman with Graves disease. CDR3 DNA sequence: TGTGCCACCAGCAGAGAGGTGGGTCAGGGCGCCGAAAAACTGTTTTTT. It yields the protein CATSREVGQGAEKLFF.